This TCR beta chain was profiled in a study of response to subunit inactivated influenza vaccine. Study-wide points: Authors suggested seasonal influenza vaccinations each recruit few new T cells.

A single record per CDR3 protein comes from TCRdb applying MiXCR to the RT-PCR reads. This table holds hundreds of thousands of distinct CDR3 sequences, 12% found once. As for this clonotype: Its antigen remains unidentified.

The CDR3 is 16 residues long. This clonotype was sampled from a man in his fifties or sixties who received an inactivated influenza vaccine. The input for sequencing was PBMCs from blood, taken on the day of vaccination. The rearrangement joins TRBV21-1 to TRBJ1-1; the D segment call TRBD1 is taken from the table without a DNA check. TRBV21-1 is assigned pseudogene status. The CDR3 DNA follows: TGTGCCAGCAGCAAAGCAACCAGGGGGCGCGACACTGAAGCTTTCTTT. It translates to CASSKATRGRDTEAFF.